The sequence of this T cell receptor (beta chain) was determined in a study of regulatory T cells in long-lasting Graves disease. The CDR3 is 13 residues long. Germline CDR1 reads SGHVS; CDR2 reads FQNEAQ. V was clipped by 4 bases and J by 6 bases, with 10 bases between them. The time point here: newly diagnosed GD, antithyroid drugs for less than 3 months. From PBMCs, RNA was extracted and then used to make the TCR library. Guidelines of the American Thyroid Association were used to diagnose Graves' disease. The collection involved drawing around 10 milliliters of peripheral blood into EDTA tubes. CDR3-region Arm-PCR and iRepertoire HTBI primers produced the TCR beta libraries. MiXCR was run by TCRdb on the multiplex PCR reads, yielding one entry per CDR3 protein. The table shows roughly 220,000 distinct CDR3 sequences, with around 20% occurring only once. This clonotype was counted at least ten times. Its antigen is unidentified.

Broader study findings: Newly diagnosed disease favored TRBV20-1 and TRBJ2-1 over persistent disease. Graves' patients with persistent disease showed TCR diversity lower than patients newly diagnosed.

The V gene is TRBV7-8, the J gene TRBJ1-5; D gene ambiguous. The sample in question was peripheral blood mononuclear cells (PBMCs), obtained at new diagnosis, from a patient treated with antithyroid drugs. This TCR came from a female donor with Graves disease. The CDR3 DNA reads as TGTGCCAGCAGCTCAGAAGACGGTCAGCCCCAGCATTTT. This sequence encodes CASSSEDGQPQHF.